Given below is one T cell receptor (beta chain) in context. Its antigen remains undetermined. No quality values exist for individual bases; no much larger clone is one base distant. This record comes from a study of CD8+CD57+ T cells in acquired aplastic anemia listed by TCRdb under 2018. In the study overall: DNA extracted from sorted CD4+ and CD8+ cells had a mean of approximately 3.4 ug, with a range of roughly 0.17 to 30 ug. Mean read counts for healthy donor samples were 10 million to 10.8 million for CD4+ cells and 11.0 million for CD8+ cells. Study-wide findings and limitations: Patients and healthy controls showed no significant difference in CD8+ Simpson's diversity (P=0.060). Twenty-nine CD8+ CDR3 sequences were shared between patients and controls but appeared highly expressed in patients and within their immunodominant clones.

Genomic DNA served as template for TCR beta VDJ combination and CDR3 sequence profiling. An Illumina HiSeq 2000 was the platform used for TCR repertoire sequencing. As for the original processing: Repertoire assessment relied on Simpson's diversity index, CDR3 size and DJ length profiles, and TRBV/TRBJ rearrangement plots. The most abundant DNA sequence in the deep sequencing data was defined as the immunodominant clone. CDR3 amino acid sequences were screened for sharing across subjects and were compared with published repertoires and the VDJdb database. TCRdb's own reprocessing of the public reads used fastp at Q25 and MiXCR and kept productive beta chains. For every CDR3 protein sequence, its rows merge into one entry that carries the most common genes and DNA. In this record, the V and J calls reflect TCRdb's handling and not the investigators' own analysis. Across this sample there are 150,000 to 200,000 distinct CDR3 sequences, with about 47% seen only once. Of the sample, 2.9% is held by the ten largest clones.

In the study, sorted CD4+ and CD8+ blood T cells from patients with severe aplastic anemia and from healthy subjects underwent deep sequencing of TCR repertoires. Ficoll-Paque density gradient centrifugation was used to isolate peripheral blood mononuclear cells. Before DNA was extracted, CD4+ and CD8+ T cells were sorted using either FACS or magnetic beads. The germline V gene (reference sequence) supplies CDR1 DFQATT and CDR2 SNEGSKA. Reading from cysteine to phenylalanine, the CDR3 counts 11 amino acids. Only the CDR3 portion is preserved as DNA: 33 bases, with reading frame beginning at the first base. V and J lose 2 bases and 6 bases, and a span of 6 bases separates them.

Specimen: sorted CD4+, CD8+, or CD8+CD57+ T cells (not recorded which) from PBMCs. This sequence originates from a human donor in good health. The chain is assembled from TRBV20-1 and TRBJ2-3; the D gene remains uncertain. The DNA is TGCAGTGCTAGATATATCGATACGCAGTATTTT. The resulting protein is CSARYIDTQYF.